Judged by abundance, the clone carrying this TCR beta chain is medium-sized. What it binds is unknown. The read halts 3 residues ahead of the CDR3 end, with the missing end drawn from the germline J gene. The V end was cut by 8 bases, the J end by 3 bases, with 11 bases between. CDR3 size: 14 residues. Looked up from germline, CDR1 is MNHEY and CDR2 is SVGEGT. This record belongs to a study of T cell clonality in common variable immunodeficiency. Whole-study results and caveats: CVID subjects shared fewer TCRbeta clones than healthy controls did. Fewer deletions and N-nucleotide insertions were reportedly seen in common variable immunodeficiency TCR beta sequences.

Assay: immunoSEQ multiplex PCR; the TCRdb copy retains only in-frame clones and omits some. The sample shows around 30,000 clones, none of them appearing just once. Sequencing was carried out using peripheral blood mononuclear cells. This receptor was identified in a human donor with common variable immunodeficiency. The chain carries TRBV6-2 or TRBV6-3 and TRBJ1-6, with a weak D call TRBD1 (6 bases). The chain's CDR3 is CASEGEFYNSPLHF. The sequenced part of the CDR3 DNA is TGTGCCAGCGAGGGGGAATTCTATAATTCACCC.